Listed here are 28 T cell receptor beta chains from one sample, sequenced in a study of shared clonotypes between healthy human individuals. This table comes from immunoSEQ multiplex PCR, and its TCRdb copy is limited to in-frame clones, with some not included. The table includes around 2,000,000 clones, roughly 91% detected once. In the naive CD8 group, cells lacked CD45RO and were positively selected for CCR7, so terminally differentiated effector memory CD45RA+ cells were left out. The material sequenced was naive CD8+ T cells from PBMCs. All receptors come from a man in his late teens or twenties in good health. Some clones in this sample may be carry-over from other donors' samples.

V is TRBV28 and J is TRBJ1-3; D perhaps matches TRBD1 (5 bases). Trimming shortened V by 4 bases and J by 0 bases, and 16 bases separated the two germline ends. The CDR3 runs to 17 residues. Per the germline V gene, CDR1 is MDHEN and CDR2 is SYDVKM. The CDR3: CASSSGRLRGSGNTIYF. Here the CDR3 DNA reads TGTGCCAGCAGTTCAGGGAGACTGCGTGGCTCTGGAAACACCATATATTTT.

The genes are TRBV5-5 and TRBJ2-6, with D uncertain. V was cut by 7 bases and J by 5 bases, with 22 bases left in between. CDR3 length: 17 amino acids. Germline values: CDR1 SGHKS, CDR2 YYEKEE (reference sequence). Written as DNA, the CDR3 is TGTGCCAGCTTGCTTGATGTCGCACAAAGTCGGGCCAACGTCCTGACTTTC. It codes for CASLLDVAQSRANVLTF. Full variable domain (outside the CDR3, taken from reference TRBV5-5 and TRBJ2-6): DAGVTQSPTHLIKTRGQQVTLRCSPISGHKSVSWYQQVLGQGPQFIFQYYEKEERGRGNFPDRFSARQFPNYSSELNVNALLLGDSALYLCASLLDVAQSRANVLTFGAGSRLTVL.

The rearrangement uses TRBV15 and TRBJ2-7, with 8 bases aligning to TRBD2. CDR1 is LNHNV and CDR2 is YYDKDF in the germline V gene (reference sequence). V shed 3 bases, J shed 2 bases, and the junction held 9 bases outside the gene matches. This CDR3 region has 16 residues. The CDR3 nucleotides read TGTGCCACCAGCAGCCGACGGGAGGGGGGGGCCTACGAGCAGTACTTC. Translated, it gives CATSSRREGGAYEQYF.

This rearrangement joins TRBV28 to TRBJ2-5, with D perhaps matching TRBD2 (6 bases). Looked up from germline, CDR1 is MDHEN and CDR2 is SYDVKM. The ends were cut back, 1 base at V and 7 bases at J, with 13 bases in the middle. CDR3 length equals 14 residues. In DNA, the CDR3 is TGTGCCAGCAGTTTATATGCGGGGATGGTGACCCAGTACTTC. Translated, it gives CASSLYAGMVTQYF.

The chain combines TRBV11-2 with TRBJ2-7; D perhaps matches TRBD1 (6 bases). CDR1 SGHAT and CDR2 FQNNGV come from the germline V gene. The CDR3 loop spans 17 amino acids. V shed 3 bases and J shed 0 bases, with 18 bases lying between them. The CDR3 reads CASSFMGGTPDSYEQYF. CDR3 nucleotides: TGTGCCAGCAGCTTCATGGGTGGGACACCAGACTCCTACGAGCAGTACTTC.

This chain joins TRBV29-1 and TRBJ2-4, with D possibly being TRBD1 or TRBD2 (5 bases each). The CDR3 runs to 15 residues. Germline values: CDR1 SQVTM, CDR2 ANQGSEA. The V end lost 6 bases, the J end lost 1 base, and 16 bases lay between the germline ends. The CDR3 loop reads CSVPGPFKAKNIQYF. CDR3 bases: TGCAGCGTGCCGGGACCGTTTAAGGCCAAAAACATTCAGTACTTC. Variable domain in full (rest from reference TRBV29-1 and TRBJ2-4): SAVISQKPSRDICQRGTSLTIQCQVDSQVTMMFWYRQQPGQSLTLIATANQGSEATYESGFVIDKFPISRPNLTFSTLTVSNMSPEDSSIYLCSVPGPFKAKNIQYFGAGTRLSVL.

The gene calls are TRBV7-9 and TRBJ2-2; D may be TRBD1 (7 bases). The CDR3 covers 15 residues. Looked up from germline, CDR1 is SEHNR and CDR2 is FQNEAQ (reference sequence). Deletions cut 4 bases from V and 6 bases from J, with 15 bases between. For the CDR3, the DNA is TGTGCCAGCAGCTCCCAGGGGGGAATCTCCGGGGAGCTGTTTTTT. Translated: CASSSQGGISGELFF.

The rearrangement joins TRBV6-5 to TRBJ1-2, with 8 nucleotides matching TRBD1. Germline trimming cut 0 bases from V and 2 bases from J; bases unmatched to any gene: 2. Germline-derived CDR1 and CDR2 are MNHEY and SVGAGI. The CDR3 contains 15 residues. The CDR3 here is CASSYSRTGNYGYTF. The CDR3 DNA is TGTGCCAGCAGTTACTCCCGGACAGGGAACTATGGCTACACCTTC.

The V call is TRBV19, the J call TRBJ2-1, with 13 bases that match TRBD2. V was pared by 4 bases and J by 9 bases, with 6 bases of the junction left unmatched. This CDR3 is 15 amino acids long. The germline V gene encodes CDR1 LNHDA and CDR2 SQIVND (reference sequence). CDR3: CASSTGLAGAVEQFF. The CDR3 DNA reads as TGTGCCAGTAGTACCGGACTAGCGGGAGCGGTTGAGCAGTTCTTC.

The chain links TRBV7-2 to TRBJ1-3; a weak D match, TRBD1 (6 bases). V dropped 2 bases and J dropped 6 bases, with 14 bases sitting between them. CDR1 and CDR2 from the germline V gene are SGHTA and FQGNSA. This CDR3 is built from 15 residues. The CDR3 sequence is CASSLFWGGSNTIYF. The DNA of the CDR3 is TGTGCCAGCAGCTTATTTTGGGGGGGCTCAAACACCATATATTTT. Full variable domain (remainder filled in from reference TRBV7-2 and TRBJ1-3): GAGVSQSPSNKVTEKGKDVELRCDPISGHTALYWYRQSLGQGLEFLIYFQGNSAPDKSGLPSDRFSAERTGGSVSTLTIQRTQQEDSAVYLCASSLFWGGSNTIYFGEGSWLTVV.

This clone was recorded once. The genes are TRBV27 and TRBJ1-5, with a weak D call TRBD1 (5 bases). CDR3 length: 18 amino acids. The V and J ends lost 0 bases and 0 bases respectively, with 15 bases between them. In germline, CDR1 is MNHEY, CDR2 SMNVEV (reference sequence). Written as DNA, the CDR3 is TGTGCCAGCAGTTTATCGTATCGGGACGGATATAGCAATCAGCCCCAGCATTTT. Its protein is CASSLSYRDGYSNQPQHF.

The chain uses TRBV4-3 and TRBJ2-7; D unclear. Germline CDR1 and CDR2: LGHNA and YSLEER. The CDR3 spans 15 residues. The V and J ends lost 1 base and 0 bases respectively, with 10 bases between them. The CDR3 bases are TGCGCCAGCAGCCAAGGGCCCCCGAGCTCCTACGAGCAGTACTTC. Translation: CASSQGPPSSYEQYF.

The chain joins TRBV28 to TRBJ2-2; D is perhaps TRBD1 (6 bases). Germline CDR1 reads MDHEN; CDR2 reads SYDVKM. This CDR3 spans 14 amino acids. V dropped 2 bases and J dropped 5 bases, with 9 bases sitting between them. The CDR3 nucleotides are TGTGCCAGCAGTTTAAGGGGGTCGACCGGGGAGCTGTTTTTT. It translates to CASSLRGSTGELFF.

A note on this clone: Other DNA sequences in the sample encode the same CDR3. V gene TRBV10-3 combines with J gene TRBJ2-7; D unresolved. This CDR3 is 11 amino acids long. Germline loops: CDR1 ENHRY, CDR2 SYGVKD. V lost 2 bases and J 4 bases, leaving 3 bases between the germline ends. The CDR3 region has the DNA TGTGCCATCAGTGAGCTATACGAGCAGTACTTC. This sequence encodes CAISELYEQYF.

The chain has TRBV5-6 and TRBJ2-2; D might be TRBD1 (5 bases). Trimming removed 1 base at V and 7 bases at J, with 20 bases between. This CDR3 has 17 residues. CDR1 and CDR2 (germline): SGHDT, YYEEEE. CDR3 nucleotides: TGTGCCAGCAGCTTGACTCCACGACCCCCAGGGAACGGGGAGCTGTTTTTT. Residues: CASSLTPRPPGNGELFF. Full variable domain (remainder filled in from reference TRBV5-6 and TRBJ2-2): DAGVTQSPTHLIKTRGQQVTLRCSPKSGHDTVSWYQQALGQGPQFIFQYYEEEERQRGNFPDRFSGHQFPNYSSELNVNALLLGDSALYLCASSLTPRPPGNGELFFGEGSRLTVL.

Only one count was recorded for this clone. The sample holds other DNA sequences that translate to the same CDR3. The rearrangement links TRBV6-5 to TRBJ2-7; D gene ambiguous. CDR3 length equals 11 residues. The ends were cut back, 6 bases at V and 4 bases at J, with 7 bases in the middle. Germline V gene data show CDR1 as MNHEY and CDR2 as SVGAGI. The CDR3 region has the DNA TGTGCCAGCAGCGATCGTTACGAGCAGTACTTC. This encodes CASSDRYEQYF.

The V and J genes are TRBV12-5 and TRBJ2-2, with 8 bases lining up with TRBD1. This CDR3 spans 15 amino acids. The V segment lost 2 bases and the J segment 5 bases; nucleotides outside the gene matches: 4. Per germline, CDR1 LGHNT and CDR2 FRNRAP. CDR3 DNA sequence: TGTGCTAGTGGTTTGATTCAGGGGGCAACCGGGGAGCTGTTTTTT. It is translated as CASGLIQGATGELFF.

The chain has TRBV5-4 and TRBJ2-6; D is unclear. CDR1 and CDR2 from the germline V gene are SGHNT and YYREEE (reference sequence). The CDR3 has 15 residues. V was cut by 1 base and J by 0 bases, with 5 bases left in between. The CDR3 sequence: CASSLTVSGANVLTF. The CDR3 nucleotides are TGTGCCAGCAGCTTGACGGTCTCTGGGGCCAACGTCCTGACTTTC.

The gene calls are TRBV9 and TRBJ1-1; D unclear. CDR1 and CDR2 (germline): SGDLS, YYNGEE. CDR3 length equals 14 residues. Deletions cut 4 bases from V and 4 bases from J, with 14 bases between. DNA of the CDR3: TGTGCCAGCAGCATGGAGGGTTGGACCACTGAAGCTTTCTTT. Its translation: CASSMEGWTTEAFF.

The CDR3 coding sequence is TGTGCCAGCAACCCCGGGACAGGAATCTACAATGAGCAGTTCTTC. Encoded protein: CASNPGTGIYNEQFF. This sequence joins TRBV6-6 and TRBJ2-1; 8 positions agree with TRBD1. Germline V gives CDR1 MNHNY, CDR2 SVGAGI (reference sequence). V shed 7 bases and J 3 bases; nucleotides not matched to a gene: 8. The CDR3 runs 15 residues.

The rearrangement uses TRBV9 and TRBJ1-4, with D maybe TRBD1 (5 bases). This CDR3 spans 17 amino acids. V dropped 0 bases and J dropped 4 bases, with 16 bases sitting between them. Germline V gene lookup returns CDR1 SGDLS and CDR2 YYNGEE. Here the CDR3 reads CASSVGRGGGINEKLFF. In DNA, the CDR3 is TGTGCCAGCAGCGTAGGAAGGGGTGGAGGGATTAATGAAAAACTGTTTTTT.

CDR3 sequence: CASTHRSRGHEQYF. The DNA of the CDR3 is TGTGCCAGCACCCACAGGTCCAGGGGCCACGAGCAGTACTTC. The genes are TRBV11-2 and TRBJ2-7, with D possibly matching TRBD1 (6 bases). The germline V gene encodes CDR1 SGHAT and CDR2 FQNNGV. V was trimmed by 7 bases and J by 5 bases, leaving 18 bases between them. The CDR3 extends over 14 amino acids. The full variable domain, with the rest looked up from reference TRBV11-2 and TRBJ2-7, is EAGVAQSPRYKIIEKRQSVAFWCNPISGHATLYWYQQILGQGPKLLIQFQNNGVVDDSQLPKDRFSAERLKGVDSTLKIQPAKLEDSAVYLCASTHRSRGHEQYFGPGTRLTVT.

The chain recombines TRBV11-2 with TRBJ2-3; 7 bases are a match to TRBD1. V shed 4 bases and J 2 bases; nucleotides not matched to a gene: 6. Germline V lookup: CDR1 SGHAT, CDR2 FQNNGV. The CDR3 is 15 residues long. The CDR3 sequence: CASSSGTVSTDTQYF. CDR3 sequence (DNA): TGTGCCAGCAGCTCCGGGACAGTTTCCACAGATACGCAGTATTTT. Variable domain in full (rest from reference TRBV11-2 and TRBJ2-3): EAGVAQSPRYKIIEKRQSVAFWCNPISGHATLYWYQQILGQGPKLLIQFQNNGVVDDSQLPKDRFSAERLKGVDSTLKIQPAKLEDSAVYLCASSSGTVSTDTQYFGPGTRLTVL.

This chain connects TRBV7-9 to TRBJ1-5; D is ambiguous. CDR3 length: 13 residues. The germline V gene has CDR1 SEHNR and CDR2 FQNEAQ (reference sequence). The germline V and J ends were trimmed by 5 bases and 4 bases, with 9 bases remaining between them. CDR3 DNA: TGTGCCAGCAGCCCTGACAAGAATCAGCCCCAGCATTTT. Protein: CASSPDKNQPQHF. The full variable domain, rest sourced from reference TRBV7-9 and TRBJ1-5, is DTGVSQNPRHKITKRGQNVTFRCDPISEHNRLYWYRQTLGQGPEFLTYFQNEAQLEKSRLLSDRFSAERPKGSFSTLEIQRTEQGDSAMYLCASSPDKNQPQHFGDGTRLSIL.

This clone was detected once. The V call is TRBV10-2, the J call TRBJ1-2; TRBD1 aligns across 7 bases. Germline V lookup: CDR1 WSHSY, CDR2 SAAADI. The CDR3 contains 17 residues. V shed 0 bases and J 8 bases; nucleotides not matched to a gene: 15. CDR3 DNA: TGCGCCAGCAGTGAGTCGACCATTGACAGGGACCCTGGCGGCTACACCTTC. It translates to CASSESTIDRDPGGYTF.

CDR3 in DNA: TGTGCCAGCAGCTTAGCGCGGGGACTAGCGAAGGAGGTGAAAGAGACCCAGTACTTC. Its translation: CASSLARGLAKEVKETQYF. V and J are TRBV7-2 and TRBJ2-5; the match to TRBD2 covers 10 bases. The trim removed 0 bases at V and 3 bases at J, leaving 13 bases unmatched. Germline values: CDR1 SGHTA, CDR2 FQGNSA. The CDR3 is made up of 19 amino acids.

The chain recombines TRBV9 with TRBJ2-7; D perhaps matches TRBD1 (6 bases). The length of the CDR3 is 17 residues. Deletions cut 3 bases from V and 2 bases from J, with 21 bases between. Germline CDR1 SGDLS, CDR2 YYNGEE. CDR3 coding DNA: TGTGCCAGCAGCGCGGGACCGAAAGTGGGGGCGGCCTACGAGCAGTACTTC. This translates into CASSAGPKVGAAYEQYF.

This clone occurred a few times. This chain links TRBV2 with TRBJ2-1, with TRBD2 matching 7 bases. This CDR3 is 13 amino acids long. CDR1 is SNHLY, CDR2 FYNNEI, per germline. The J segment lost 9 bases and the V segment lost 7 bases, leaving 9 bases of the junction unmatched. For the CDR3, the DNA is TGTGCCAGCATCTCGGGGAGGGCGGGTGAGCAGTTCTTC. This sequence encodes CASISGRAGEQFF.